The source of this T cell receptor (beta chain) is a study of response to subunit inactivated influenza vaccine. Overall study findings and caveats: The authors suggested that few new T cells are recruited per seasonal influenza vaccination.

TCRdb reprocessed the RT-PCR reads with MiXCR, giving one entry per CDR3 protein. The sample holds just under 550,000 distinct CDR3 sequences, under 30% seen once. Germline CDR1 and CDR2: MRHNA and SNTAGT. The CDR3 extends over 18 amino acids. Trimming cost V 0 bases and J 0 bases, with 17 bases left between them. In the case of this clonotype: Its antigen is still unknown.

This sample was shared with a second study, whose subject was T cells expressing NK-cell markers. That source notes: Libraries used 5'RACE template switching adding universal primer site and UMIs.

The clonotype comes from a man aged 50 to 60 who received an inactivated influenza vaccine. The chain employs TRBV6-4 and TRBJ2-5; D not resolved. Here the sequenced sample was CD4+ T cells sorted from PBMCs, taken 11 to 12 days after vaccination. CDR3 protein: CASSDSGSPGWHQETQYF. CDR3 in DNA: TGTGCCAGCAGTGACTCCGGCTCCCCGGGTTGGCACCAAGAGACCCAGTACTTC.